This T cell receptor beta chain was recovered during a study of CD8+CD57+ T cells in acquired aplastic anemia. Study-level information: Sorted CD4+ and CD8+ cells yielded DNA averaging approximately 3.4 ug.

A remark on this clonotype: As yet, its antigen is unknown.

The use of genomic DNA as template underpinned the TCR beta VDJ and CDR3 profiling. TCRdb analysed the reads with MiXCR anew, one entry per CDR3 protein. Of approximately 180,000 distinct CDR3 sequences in the sample, 48% were seen once. The sequenced patients had an expansion of CD8+CD57+ cells seen by flow cytometry. By the time of blood sampling, patients had still received no therapy. Trimming removed 4 bases at V and 8 bases at J, with 7 bases between. CDR3 length: 11 amino acids. Germline V gene sequence: CDR1 SGDLS, CDR2 YYNGEE. Study outcomes and limitations: It was found that fewer than 35 CD8+ CDR3 sequences were shared between patients and controls.

The genes are TRBV9 and TRBJ1-3; no clear D. Sequencing was carried out using sorted CD4+, CD8+, or CD8+CD57+ T cells (not recorded which) from PBMCs. This sequence was found in a human donor with aplastic anemia. CDR3 amino acids: CASSSGYTIYF. The CDR3 bases are TGTGCCAGCAGCTCGGGATACACCATATATTTT.